Presented here are 29 T cell receptor beta chains from one specimen sequenced in a study of CD8 T cells in Susac syndrome. The RNA input was about 0.5 to 1 ug, and it was reverse transcribed with random hexamers. TCRdb reprocessed the immunoSEQ multiplex PCR reads with MiXCR, giving one entry per CDR3 protein. The sample consists of 200,000 or so distinct CDR3 sequences, 95% of them appearing once. The sample taken for sequencing was CD4+ T cells from PBMCs. The origin of the receptors is a human donor with Susac syndrome.

The genes are TRBV4-1 and TRBJ1-5, with 7 bases aligning to TRBD1. Per germline, CDR1 MGHRA and CDR2 YSYEKL. This CDR3 region has 15 residues. V lost 1 base to trimming and J lost 3 bases; unmatched junction nucleotides: 3. For the CDR3, the DNA is TGCGCCAGCAGCCAAGTCGACAGGGACAATCAGCCCCAGCATTTT. This encodes CASSQVDRDNQPQHF.

CDR3 sequence (DNA): TGTGCCAGTAGTCCCCCGTACAATGAGCAGTTCTTC. It codes for CASSPPYNEQFF. The gene calls are TRBV19 and TRBJ2-1, with no clear D. CDR1 is LNHDA and CDR2 is SQIVND in the germline V gene (reference sequence). V lost 5 bases to trimming and J lost 4 bases, with 6 bases between them. CDR3 length equals 12 residues.

This clonotype was counted between two and nine times. CDR3 sequence: CASSPLAGDTGELFF. The CDR3 nucleotides read TGTGCCAGCAGCCCTTTAGCGGGGGACACCGGGGAGCTGTTTTTT. This chain connects TRBV13 to TRBJ2-2, with 9 bases fitting TRBD2. The CDR3 has 15 amino acids. Germline trimming cut 5 bases from V and 3 bases from J; bases unmatched to any gene: 4. Germline CDR1 is PRHDT and CDR2 is FYEKMQ (reference sequence).

The chain recombines TRBV29-1 with TRBJ1-2; tentative D call: TRBD1 (5 bases). Trimming left V 3 bases short and J 3 bases short, with 8 bases between. CDR1 is SQVTM, CDR2 ANQGSEA, per germline. The CDR3 extends over 12 amino acids. CDR3 nucleotide sequence: TGCAGCGTTGATCAGGGAGACTATGGCTACACCTTC. Amino acids: CSVDQGDYGYTF.

The chain recombines TRBV7-9 with TRBJ1-4; D is perhaps TRBD1 (6 bases). The germline CDR1 and CDR2 sequences are SEHNR and FQNEAQ (reference sequence). Trimming removed 4 bases at V and 8 bases at J, with 17 bases between. This CDR3 is built from 15 residues. The CDR3: CASSYNSQGGEKLFF. CDR3 DNA sequence: TGTGCCAGCAGCTACAATTCACAGGGAGGGGAAAAACTGTTTTTT.

The genes are TRBV28 and TRBJ2-1; tentative D call: TRBD1 (5 bases). The germline V gene encodes CDR1 MDHEN and CDR2 SYDVKM. The CDR3 extends over 12 amino acids. The V gene lost 10 bases and the J gene lost 0 bases, with 7 bases spanning the gap. The CDR3 nucleotides are TGTGCCATTGACAGCTCCTACAATGAGCAGTTCTTC. Its protein product is CAIDSSYNEQFF.

The rearrangement links TRBV12-3 or TRBV12-4 to TRBJ2-1; 13 positions match TRBD2. The CDR3 runs to 15 residues. J lost 10 bases, V lost 9 bases, and 12 bases had no gene match. The CDR3 DNA follows: TGTGCCAGTCGCCCGCCGGGACTAGCGGGGTGGGAGCAGTTCTTC. It translates to CASRPPGLAGWEQFF.

This rearrangement joins TRBV27 to TRBJ2-1; 10 bases are shared with TRBD1. V gave up 6 bases and J gave up 3 bases; unmatched junction bases: 5. CDR1 and CDR2 (germline): MNHEY, SMNVEV (reference sequence). The CDR3 length is 15 residues. The CDR3 is CASRTRDRGYNEQFF. CDR3 nucleotides: TGTGCCAGCAGAACCCGGGACAGGGGCTACAATGAGCAGTTCTTC.

The genes are TRBV4-2 and TRBJ2-5; 7 nucleotides agree with TRBD1. The CDR3 is made up of 14 amino acids. Germline V gene lookup returns CDR1 LGHNA and CDR2 YNFKEQ. V gave up 2 bases and J gave up 5 bases; unmatched junction bases: 5. The DNA of the CDR3 is TGTGCCAGCAGCCAAACAAGGGGGCTCGAGACCCAGTACTTC. Translated, it gives CASSQTRGLETQYF.

This rearrangement joins TRBV15 to TRBJ1-2; the match to TRBD1 covers 9 bases. Looked up from germline, CDR1 is LNHNV and CDR2 is YYDKDF (reference sequence). With V trimmed by 0 bases and J by 7 bases, 12 bases remained unmatched. This CDR3 is 17 amino acids long. The CDR3 reads CATSRDLGQGLTIGYTF. Written as DNA, the CDR3 is TGTGCCACCAGCAGAGATCTTGGACAGGGGCTCACTATTGGCTACACCTTC.

The J gene is TRBJ2-7, the V gene TRBV6-5, with D maybe TRBD1 (5 bases). CDR1 is MNHEY and CDR2 is SVGAGI in the germline V gene. CDR3 length: 14 amino acids. V lost 2 bases to trimming and J lost 4 bases, with 12 bases between them. CDR3 DNA: TGTGCCAGCAGTTACGATCTTCAGGGATACGAGCAGTACTTC. This codes for CASSYDLQGYEQYF.

The chain uses TRBV5-1 and TRBJ1-4, with 8 nucleotides matching TRBD1. Germline CDR1 SGHRS, CDR2 YFSETQ. The ends lost 3 bases at V and 15 bases at J; junction bases unmatched: 10. The CDR3 contains 13 residues. The CDR3 loop reads CASSSIGQGLLFF. The CDR3 DNA is TGCGCCAGCAGCTCCATCGGACAGGGTCTGTTGTTTTTT.

This chain joins TRBV4-3 and TRBJ2-5, with D perhaps TRBD2 (5 bases). CDR1 LGHNA and CDR2 YSLEER come from the germline V gene. The CDR3 is made up of 16 amino acids. Trimming stripped 6 bases from V and 2 bases from J, with 19 bases between. The CDR3 DNA is TGCGCCAGCAGTTTCACTCTGGACTTGGGGCAAGAGACCCAGTACTTC. Protein product: CASSFTLDLGQETQYF.

The J gene is TRBJ2-7, the V gene TRBV7-9, with D hard to call. The CDR3 loop spans 15 amino acids. The V gene's germline CDR1 is SEHNR and CDR2 FQNEAQ (reference sequence). Trimming pared 1 base from V and 6 bases from J, leaving 16 bases between. The CDR3, as DNA: TGTGCCAGCAGCTTAGTGAGGTCGCAGCCACCCGAGCAGTACTTC. Protein sequence: CASSLVRSQPPEQYF.

This clonotype was seen a handful of times. CDR3 bases: TGTGCCAGCAGTCTTAGTGGGGCTAATGAAAAACTGTTTTTT. Residues: CASSLSGANEKLFF. The V call is TRBV28, the J call TRBJ1-4; D gene uncertain. The CDR3 is 14 residues long. V was pared by 5 bases and J by 3 bases, with 10 bases between. The germline V gene encodes CDR1 MDHEN and CDR2 SYDVKM.

This chain uses TRBV3-1 with TRBJ2-3, with D unresolved. Germline loops: CDR1 LGHDT, CDR2 YNNKEL (reference sequence). The V gene lost 2 bases and the J gene lost 5 bases, with 8 bases spanning the gap. The CDR3 is 13 amino acids. The CDR3 region is CASSQSGGDTQYF. CDR3 coding DNA: TGTGCCAGCAGCCAATCAGGTGGAGATACGCAGTATTTT.

The rearrangement uses TRBV12-3 or TRBV12-4 and TRBJ2-6; the D is unclear. Trimming cost V 7 bases and J 2 bases, with 9 bases left between them. CDR3 length: 14 residues. The CDR3 DNA sequence: TGTGCCAGCAATATGCAAGCTGGGGCCAACGTCCTGACTTTC. Translated: CASNMQAGANVLTF.

The rearrangement links TRBV3-1 to TRBJ2-5, with 14 bases aligning to TRBD2. The CDR3 length is 18 residues. V lost 0 bases and J lost 1; bases outside the gene matches: 4. Germline loops: CDR1 LGHDT, CDR2 YNNKEL (reference sequence). The DNA of the CDR3 is TGTGCCAGCAGCCAAGATCATGGACTAGCGGGGGGCCAAGAGACCCAGTACTTC. The encoded protein is CASSQDHGLAGGQETQYF.

The chain links TRBV7-2 to TRBJ2-3, with TRBD2 matching over 8 bases. CDR3 length: 17 residues. Trimming at V came to 5 bases and at J to 1 base, leaving 11 bases not matched to a gene. Germline V gene sequence: CDR1 SGHTA, CDR2 FQGNSA. The CDR3 DNA follows: TGTGCCAGCAGCCAGCAGGCTAGCGGGTTGGGCACAGATACGCAGTATTTT. As protein: CASSQQASGLGTDTQYF.

The chain combines TRBV28 with TRBJ2-3, with D tentatively TRBD2 (6 bases). Germline assignment: CDR1 MDHEN and CDR2 SYDVKM. V was trimmed by 0 bases and J by 1 base, leaving 14 bases between them. CDR3 size: 17 residues. DNA of the CDR3: TGTGCCAGCAGTTTATGGGCCCCCTCGGGGGGCACAGATACGCAGTATTTT. It codes for CASSLWAPSGGTDTQYF.

The chain is built from TRBV19 and TRBJ1-3, with TRBD1 as a possible D gene (6 bases). The V end lost 10 bases, the J end lost 0 bases, and 10 bases lay between the germline ends. The CDR3 loop spans 13 amino acids. From germline, CDR1 is LNHDA and CDR2 SQIVND (reference sequence). The CDR3 sequence: CATQTGSGNTIYF. The CDR3 nucleotides are TGTGCCACCCAGACAGGCTCTGGAAACACCATATATTTT. Complete variable domain (other parts from reference TRBV19 and TRBJ1-3): DGGITQSPKYLFRKEGQNVTLSCEQNLNHDAMYWYRQDPGQGLRLIYYSQIVNDFQKGDIAEGYSVSREKKESFPLTVTSAQKNPTAFYLCATQTGSGNTIYFGEGSWLTVV.

The chain recombines TRBV6-2 or TRBV6-3 with TRBJ2-1; 8 nucleotides align to TRBD2. With V trimmed by 7 bases and J by 4 bases, 6 bases remained unmatched. The CDR3 sequence is 14 residues long. Looked up from germline, CDR1 is MNHEY and CDR2 is SVGEGT. For the CDR3, the DNA is TGTGCCAGCACCCGTAGCGGGGAGTACAATGAGCAGTTCTTC. It yields the protein CASTRSGEYNEQFF.

The chain joins TRBV30 to TRBJ1-1; 8 bases agree with TRBD1. The CDR3 contains 12 residues. CDR1 and CDR2 from the germline V gene are GTSNPN and SVGIG (reference sequence). V lost 5 bases and J lost 4; bases outside the gene matches: 3. Written as DNA, the CDR3 is TGTGCCTGGGAACAGGGGGGCACTGAAGCTTTCTTT. This codes for CAWEQGGTEAFF. Supplemented by reference TRBV30 and TRBJ1-1, the full variable domain reads SQTIHQWPATLVQPVGSPLSLECTVEGTSNPNLYWYRQAAGRGLQLLFYSVGIGQISSEVPQNLSASRPQDRQFILSSKKLLLSDSGFYLCAWEQGGTEAFFGQGTRLTVV.

V is TRBV5-1 and J is TRBJ1-5; D not certain. Germline CDR1 and CDR2: SGHRS and YFSETQ. The V end was cut by 4 bases, the J end by 13 bases, with 12 bases between. The CDR3 sequence is 11 residues long. In DNA form, the CDR3 reads TGCGCCAGCAGCCCGAGGCCCCCGCAGCATTTT. It codes for CASSPRPPQHF.

The J gene is TRBJ1-1, the V gene TRBV20-1; no reliable D call. In germline, CDR1 is DFQATT, CDR2 SNEGSKA (reference sequence). The CDR3 is made up of 14 amino acids. Between the trimmed V and J ends, which lost 3 bases and 1 base, there was a span of 12 bases. The CDR3 bases are TGCAGTGCTAGCAAGGGATTGGGGAACACTGAAGCTTTCTTT. As protein: CSASKGLGNTEAFF.

The genes are TRBV7-2 and TRBJ2-5; no definite D call. The germline V gene has CDR1 SGHTA and CDR2 FQGNSA. V lost 1 base to trimming and J lost 2 bases, with 8 bases between them. There are 14 residues in the CDR3. Here the CDR3 reads CASSLDRSQETQYF. As DNA, the CDR3 is TGTGCCAGCAGCTTAGATAGGTCGCAAGAGACCCAGTACTTC.

This clonotype came up once. The rearrangement links TRBV5-4 to TRBJ2-6; the match to TRBD2 covers 12 bases. The V and J ends lost 4 bases and 0 bases, in that order; junction bases with no gene match: 8. The CDR3 spans 19 residues. Germline CDR1 reads SGHNT; CDR2 reads YYREEE (reference sequence). The CDR3 region has the DNA TGTGCCAGCAGCAGGGGACTAGCGGGCGTCGGCTCTGGGGCCAACGTCCTGACTTTC. It is translated as CASSRGLAGVGSGANVLTF.

The genes are TRBV20-1 and TRBJ2-5, with TRBD2 matching 8 bases. This CDR3 is 15 amino acids long. Germline assignment: CDR1 DFQATT and CDR2 SNEGSKA (reference sequence). Trimming took 5 bases from V and 0 from J; bases not matched to a gene: 8. DNA for the CDR3: TGCAGTGCTGGTCCTAGCGGGTCGTACCAAGAGACCCAGTACTTC. Its translation: CSAGPSGSYQETQYF.

The V and J genes are TRBV6-5 and TRBJ2-3; the D gene is possibly TRBD2 (5 bases). Trimming removed 8 bases at V and 3 bases at J, with 18 bases between. The CDR3 sequence is 15 residues long. CDR1 and CDR2 from the germline V gene are MNHEY and SVGAGI. CDR3 bases: TGTGCCAGCGCCCGTCTTTTCGGGAAGACAGATACGCAGTATTTT. It is translated as CASARLFGKTDTQYF.